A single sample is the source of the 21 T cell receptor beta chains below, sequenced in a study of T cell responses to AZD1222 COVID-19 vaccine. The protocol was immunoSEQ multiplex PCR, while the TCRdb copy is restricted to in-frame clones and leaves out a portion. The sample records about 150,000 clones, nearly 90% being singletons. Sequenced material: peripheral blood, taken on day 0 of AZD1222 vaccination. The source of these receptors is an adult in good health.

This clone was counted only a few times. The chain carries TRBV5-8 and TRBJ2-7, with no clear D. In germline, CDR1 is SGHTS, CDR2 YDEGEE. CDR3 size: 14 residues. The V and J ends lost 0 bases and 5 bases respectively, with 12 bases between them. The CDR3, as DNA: TGTGCCAGCAGCTTGGAATGGAAGAACAACGAGCAGTACTTC. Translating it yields CASSLEWKNNEQYF.

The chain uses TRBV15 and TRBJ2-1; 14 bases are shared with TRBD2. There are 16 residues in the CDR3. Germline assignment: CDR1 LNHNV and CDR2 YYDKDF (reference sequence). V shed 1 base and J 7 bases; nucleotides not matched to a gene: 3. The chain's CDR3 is CATSRGTSGRINEQFF. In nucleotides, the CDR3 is TGTGCCACCAGCAGAGGGACTAGCGGGAGGATAAATGAGCAGTTCTTC.

The CDR3 loop reads CASSMGWGTDTEAFF. The DNA of the CDR3 is TGTGCCAGCTCCATGGGGTGGGGGACGGACACTGAAGCTTTCTTT. The V gene is TRBV18, the J gene TRBJ1-1; a weak D match, TRBD1 (5 bases). The V end was cut by 6 bases, the J end by 3 bases, with 17 bases between. CDR3 length: 15 amino acids. Per germline, CDR1 KGHSH and CDR2 LQKENI.

In DNA, the CDR3 is TGTGCCAGTTCCCTGAGTCGCCGAGCTAACTATGGCTACACCTTC. Its translation is CASSLSRRANYGYTF. This chain links TRBV19 with TRBJ1-2; D is ambiguous. Trimming stripped 8 bases from V and 0 bases from J, with 16 bases between. CDR3 size: 15 residues. Germline CDR1 is LNHDA and CDR2 is SQIVND (reference sequence).

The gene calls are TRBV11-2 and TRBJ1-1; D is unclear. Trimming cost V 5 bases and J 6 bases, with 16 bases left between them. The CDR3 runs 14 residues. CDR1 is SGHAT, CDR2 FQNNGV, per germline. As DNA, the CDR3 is TGTGCCAGCAGCCCCACGCGGGGATCCTCTGAAGCTTTCTTT. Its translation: CASSPTRGSSEAFF. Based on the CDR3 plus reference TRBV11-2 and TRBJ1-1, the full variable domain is EAGVAQSPRYKIIEKRQSVAFWCNPISGHATLYWYQQILGQGPKLLIQFQNNGVVDDSQLPKDRFSAERLKGVDSTLKIQPAKLEDSAVYLCASSPTRGSSEAFFGQGTRLTVV.

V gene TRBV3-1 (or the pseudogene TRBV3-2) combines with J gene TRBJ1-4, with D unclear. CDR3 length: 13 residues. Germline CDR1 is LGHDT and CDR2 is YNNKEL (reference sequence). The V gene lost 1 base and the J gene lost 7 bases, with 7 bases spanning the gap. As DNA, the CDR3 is TGTGCCAGCAGCCAAGGGGCAGTTGAAAAACTGTTTTTT. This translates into CASSQGAVEKLFF.

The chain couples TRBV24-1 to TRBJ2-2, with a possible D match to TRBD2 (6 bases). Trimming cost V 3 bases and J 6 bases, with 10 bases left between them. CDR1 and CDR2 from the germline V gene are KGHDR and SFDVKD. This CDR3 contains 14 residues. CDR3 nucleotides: TGTGCCACCAGTGATCCCGGGGGACCCGGGGAGCTGTTTTTT. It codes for CATSDPGGPGELFF.

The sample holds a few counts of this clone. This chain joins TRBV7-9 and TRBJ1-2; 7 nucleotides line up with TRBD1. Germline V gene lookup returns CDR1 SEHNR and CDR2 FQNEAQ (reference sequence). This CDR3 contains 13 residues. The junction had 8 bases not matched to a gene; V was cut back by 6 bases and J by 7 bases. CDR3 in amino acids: CASRASGGSGYTF. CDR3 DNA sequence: TGTGCCAGCAGAGCCTCAGGGGGAAGTGGCTACACCTTC.

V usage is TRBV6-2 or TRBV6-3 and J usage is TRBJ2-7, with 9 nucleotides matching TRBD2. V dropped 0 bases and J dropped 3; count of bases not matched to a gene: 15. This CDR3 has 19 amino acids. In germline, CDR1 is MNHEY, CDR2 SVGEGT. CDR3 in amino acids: CASSYSETSQREADYEQYF. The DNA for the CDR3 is TGTGCCAGCAGTTACTCAGAAACTTCCCAGCGGGAGGCAGACTACGAGCAGTACTTC.

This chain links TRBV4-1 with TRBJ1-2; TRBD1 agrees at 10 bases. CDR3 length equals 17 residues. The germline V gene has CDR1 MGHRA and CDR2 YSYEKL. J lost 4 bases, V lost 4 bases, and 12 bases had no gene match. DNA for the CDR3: TGCGCCAGCAGCCGCCGAGAAGGGACAGGGGAAGGCTATGGCTACACCTTC. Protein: CASSRREGTGEGYGYTF.

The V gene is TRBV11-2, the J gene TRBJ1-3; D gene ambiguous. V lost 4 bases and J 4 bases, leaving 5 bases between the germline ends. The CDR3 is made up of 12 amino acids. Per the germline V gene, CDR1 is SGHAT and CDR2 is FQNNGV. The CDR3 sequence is CASSYPGNTIYF. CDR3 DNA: TGTGCCAGCAGCTACCCGGGAAACACCATATATTTT.

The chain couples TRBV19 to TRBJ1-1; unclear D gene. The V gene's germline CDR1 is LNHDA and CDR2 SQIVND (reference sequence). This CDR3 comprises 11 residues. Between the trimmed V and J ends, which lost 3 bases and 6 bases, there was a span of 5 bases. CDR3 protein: CASSIRAEAFF. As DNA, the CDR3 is TGTGCCAGTAGTATTCGGGCTGAAGCTTTCTTT.

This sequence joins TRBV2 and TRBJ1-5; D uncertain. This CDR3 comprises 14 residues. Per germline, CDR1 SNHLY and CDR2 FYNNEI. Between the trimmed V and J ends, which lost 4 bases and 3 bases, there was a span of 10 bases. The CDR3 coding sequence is TGTGCCAGCAGTGTGGGGTCCCCCAATCAGCCCCAGCATTTT. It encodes CASSVGSPNQPQHF.

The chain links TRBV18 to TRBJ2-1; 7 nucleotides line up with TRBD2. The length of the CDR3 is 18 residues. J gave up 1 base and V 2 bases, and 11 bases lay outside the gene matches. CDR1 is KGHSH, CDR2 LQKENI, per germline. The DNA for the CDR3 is TGTGCCAGCTCACCAATCGCCGCTTCTAGCGGATCCTACAATGAGCAGTTCTTC. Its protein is CASSPIAASSGSYNEQFF.

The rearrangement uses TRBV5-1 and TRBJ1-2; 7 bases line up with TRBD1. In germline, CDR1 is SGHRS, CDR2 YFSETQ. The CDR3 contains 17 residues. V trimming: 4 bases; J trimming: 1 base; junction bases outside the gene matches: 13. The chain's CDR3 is CASSNSTRQGGNYGYTF. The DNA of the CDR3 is TGCGCCAGCAGCAACAGCACCCGACAGGGAGGTAACTATGGCTACACCTTC.

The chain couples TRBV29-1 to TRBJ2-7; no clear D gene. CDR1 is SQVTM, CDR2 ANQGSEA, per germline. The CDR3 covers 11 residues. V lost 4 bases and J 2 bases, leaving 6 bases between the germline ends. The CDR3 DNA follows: TGCAGCGTTGGACTGGCCTACGAGCAGTACTTC. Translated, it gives CSVGLAYEQYF.

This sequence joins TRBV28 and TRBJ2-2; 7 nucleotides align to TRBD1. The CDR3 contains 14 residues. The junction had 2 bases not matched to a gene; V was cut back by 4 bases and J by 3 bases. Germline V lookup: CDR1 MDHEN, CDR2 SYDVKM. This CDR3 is CASSSGQHTGELFF. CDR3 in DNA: TGTGCCAGCAGTTCGGGACAGCACACCGGGGAGCTGTTTTTT.

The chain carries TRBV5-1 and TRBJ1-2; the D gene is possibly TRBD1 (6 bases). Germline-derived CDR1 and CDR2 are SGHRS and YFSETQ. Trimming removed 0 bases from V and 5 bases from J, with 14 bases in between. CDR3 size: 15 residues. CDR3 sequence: CASSLAGARGYGYTF. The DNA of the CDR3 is TGCGCCAGCAGCTTGGCAGGGGCCCGAGGGTATGGCTACACCTTC.

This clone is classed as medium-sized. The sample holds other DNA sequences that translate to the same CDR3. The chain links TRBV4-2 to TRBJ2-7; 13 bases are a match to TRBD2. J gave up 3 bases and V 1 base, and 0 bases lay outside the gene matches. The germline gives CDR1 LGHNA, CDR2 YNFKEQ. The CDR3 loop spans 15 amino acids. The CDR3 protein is CASSQGLAGGYEQYF. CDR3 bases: TGTGCCAGCAGCCAAGGACTAGCGGGAGGCTACGAGCAGTACTTC.

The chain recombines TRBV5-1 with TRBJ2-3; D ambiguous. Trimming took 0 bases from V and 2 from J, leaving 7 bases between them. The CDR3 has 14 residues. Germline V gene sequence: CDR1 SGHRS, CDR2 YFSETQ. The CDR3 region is CASSLDRPTDTQYF. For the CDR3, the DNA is TGCGCCAGCAGCTTGGACCGGCCCACAGATACGCAGTATTTT.

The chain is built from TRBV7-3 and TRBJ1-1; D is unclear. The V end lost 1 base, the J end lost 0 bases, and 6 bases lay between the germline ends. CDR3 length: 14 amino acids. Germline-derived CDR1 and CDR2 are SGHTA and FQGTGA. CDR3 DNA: TGTGCCAGCAGCTTAAACAGCCTGAACACTGAAGCTTTCTTT. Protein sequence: CASSLNSLNTEAFF.